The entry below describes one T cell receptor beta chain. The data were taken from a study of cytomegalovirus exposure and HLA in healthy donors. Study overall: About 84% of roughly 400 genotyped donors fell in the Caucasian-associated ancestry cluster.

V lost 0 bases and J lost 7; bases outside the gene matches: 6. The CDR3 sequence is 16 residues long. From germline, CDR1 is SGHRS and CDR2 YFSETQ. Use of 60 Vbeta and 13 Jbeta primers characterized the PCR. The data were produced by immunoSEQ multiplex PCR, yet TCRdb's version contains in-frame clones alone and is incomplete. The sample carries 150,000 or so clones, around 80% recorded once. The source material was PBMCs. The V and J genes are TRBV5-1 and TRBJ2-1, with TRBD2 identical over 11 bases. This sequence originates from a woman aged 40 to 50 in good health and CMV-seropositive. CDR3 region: CASSLVAGGPVNEQFF. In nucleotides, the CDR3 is TGCGCCAGCAGCTTGGTAGCGGGAGGGCCTGTGAATGAGCAGTTCTTC.